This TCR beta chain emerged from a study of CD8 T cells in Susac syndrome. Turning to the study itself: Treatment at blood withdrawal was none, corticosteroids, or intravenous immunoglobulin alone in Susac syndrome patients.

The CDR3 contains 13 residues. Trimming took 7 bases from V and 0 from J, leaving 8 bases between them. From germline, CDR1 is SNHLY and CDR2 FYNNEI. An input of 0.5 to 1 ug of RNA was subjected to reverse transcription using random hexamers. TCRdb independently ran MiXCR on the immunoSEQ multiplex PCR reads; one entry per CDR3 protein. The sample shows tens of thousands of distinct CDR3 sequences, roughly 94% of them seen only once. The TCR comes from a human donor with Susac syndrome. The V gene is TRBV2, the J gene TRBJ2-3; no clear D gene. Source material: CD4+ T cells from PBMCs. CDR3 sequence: CASNKDSTDTQYF. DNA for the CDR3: TGTGCCAGCAACAAGGACAGCACAGATACGCAGTATTTT.